The 11 T cell receptor beta chains reported below all come from one sample, sequenced in a study of blood T cells in healthy people across ages. It was with a sample-barcoded 5' primer and a J-beta primer mix that a second PCR of roughly 7 to 12 cycles was run. TCRdb used MiXCR to reprocess the 5' RACE reads, holding one entry per CDR3 protein. The data show over 1,500,000 distinct CDR3 sequences, about 39% seen once. The sample was blood. The receptors were gathered from a human donor in good health.

This clonotype was counted a few times. The chain links TRBV6-6 to TRBJ1-5, with 7 bases identical to TRBD1. The CDR3 loop spans 17 amino acids. CDR1 MNHNY and CDR2 SVGAGI come from the germline V gene (reference sequence). Trimming at V came to 6 bases and at J to 4 bases, leaving 15 bases not matched to a gene. The CDR3 region is CASSPLLQGIGNQPQHF. The CDR3 DNA is TGTGCCAGCAGCCCCCTACTACAGGGGATCGGAAATCAGCCCCAGCATTTT.

This rearrangement joins TRBV20-1 to TRBJ1-5; no definite D call. The CDR3 sequence is 12 residues long. V was clipped by 6 bases and J by 1 base, with 7 bases between them. Per germline, CDR1 DFQATT and CDR2 SNEGSKA (reference sequence). Written as DNA, the CDR3 is TGCAGTGCAGCGGGGAGCAATCAGCCCCAGCATTTT. Translation: CSAAGSNQPQHF.

Comment on this clonotype: An end of the junction does not agree with germline; a read error may underlie this. The chain has TRBV4-3 and TRBJ2-5; 7 positions match TRBD2. This CDR3 comprises 16 residues. Germline V gene data show CDR1 as LGHNA and CDR2 as YSLEER. CDR3 DNA sequence: TGCGCCAGCAGCCAAGGTCTACAGCGGGGAAGGGAGACCCTGTACTTC. Its protein is CASSQGLQRGRETLYF.

The V gene is TRBV20-1, the J gene TRBJ2-3; D not certain. Germline V gene sequence: CDR1 DFQATT, CDR2 SNEGSKA (reference sequence). The CDR3 loop spans 11 amino acids. V was cut by 6 bases and J by 3 bases, with 7 bases left in between. The DNA for the CDR3 is TGCAGTGCAACCAAGACAGATACGCAGTATTTT. Translating it yields CSATKTDTQYF.

This chain uses TRBV20-1 with TRBJ1-5; possible D gene TRBD1, 5 bases. This CDR3 spans 15 amino acids. V gave up 1 base and J gave up 6 bases, with 16 bases separating them. In germline, CDR1 is DFQATT, CDR2 SNEGSKA (reference sequence). The CDR3 DNA is TGCAGTGCTAGAGTCGGGGCAGGAGCATTTCAGCCCCAGCATTTT. Translated: CSARVGAGAFQPQHF.

The chain combines TRBV20-1 with TRBJ2-5; D is undetermined. The end of the DNA aligns better with TRBJ2-7, so the J call may be wrong. The CDR3 has 14 residues. Per the germline V gene, CDR1 is DFQATT and CDR2 is SNEGSKA (reference sequence). The CDR3 loop reads CSVRPADGSYEQYF. CDR3 in DNA: TGCAGTGTTCGCCCTGCGGACGGTTCCTACGAGCAGTACTTC.

The chain uses TRBV20-1 and TRBJ1-1; no firm D call. The germline V gene encodes CDR1 DFQATT and CDR2 SNEGSKA (reference sequence). Between the trimmed V and J ends, which lost 1 base and 7 bases, there was a span of 16 bases. The CDR3 is 14 residues long. CDR3 coding DNA: TGCAGTGCTAGAGCCCCTGGACGTCTCAGTGAAGCTTTCTTT. Encoded protein: CSARAPGRLSEAFF.

There are a few counts of this clonotype. The rearrangement joins TRBV11-3 to TRBJ1-1; no clear D gene. The germline CDR1 and CDR2 sequences are SGHNT and YENEEA. Trimming took 5 bases from V and 1 from J, leaving 11 bases between them. The CDR3 has 14 residues. The DNA for the CDR3 is TGTGCCAGCAGCCGCGGACGGGCGAACACTGAAGCTTTCTTT. Its translation is CASSRGRANTEAFF.

This clonotype was observed a few times. This sequence joins TRBV12-3 or TRBV12-4 and TRBJ2-5, with 10 bases aligning to TRBD2. The CDR3 totals 14 residues. V lost 6 bases to trimming and J lost 5 bases; unmatched junction nucleotides: 6. The CDR3 coding sequence is TGTGCCAGCAGCCCAGCGGGGGGGTGGGAGACCCAGTACTTC. Residues: CASSPAGGWETQYF.

This chain connects TRBV27 to TRBJ2-7; possibly TRBD1 or TRBD2 for D (6 bases each). The CDR3 is 16 residues long. Looked up from germline, CDR1 is MNHEY and CDR2 is SMNVEV (reference sequence). Trimming cost V 6 bases and J 1 base, with 19 bases left between them. CDR3 in amino acids: CASSPSVGGRSYEQYF. In DNA form, the CDR3 reads TGTGCCAGCAGCCCCTCCGTAGGGGGGCGATCCTACGAGCAGTACTTC.

This clonotype came up a few times. The J gene is TRBJ1-2, the V gene TRBV7-2; TRBD1 might be the D (6 bases). This CDR3 region has 14 residues. Trimming pared 3 bases from V and 3 bases from J, leaving 11 bases between. Per germline, CDR1 SGHTA and CDR2 FQGNSA. CDR3 nucleotides: TGTGCCAGCAGCTTTTTCTGGACAGACTATGGCTACACCTTC. Its protein product is CASSFFWTDYGYTF.